Described below is a single T cell receptor beta chain sequence and its context. The antigen is undetermined. A read error may explain this, as a much larger clone is one base away. CDR1 SGHAT and CDR2 FQNNGV come from the germline V gene. The CDR3 sequence is 18 residues long. Genomic DNA acted as the template from which TCR beta VDJ combination and CDR3 sequence profiling were carried out. TCRdb analysed the reads with MiXCR anew, one entry per CDR3 protein. Among roughly 86,000 distinct CDR3 sequences listed, about half were seen once. The data derive from a study of CD8+CD57+ T cells in acquired aplastic anemia. Turning to the study itself: Each DNA sample taken from sorted CD4+ and CD8+ cells came to 3 to 4 ug on average.

Study results and caveats: Found in both controls and patients were fewer than 35 CD8+ CDR3 sequences. Patients showed no significant difference from controls in CD8+ Simpson's diversity.

V is TRBV11-2 and J is TRBJ2-1; D ambiguous. The receptor was derived from a human donor in good health, serving as a control. Sequenced sample: sorted CD4+, CD8+, or CD8+CD57+ T cells (not recorded which) from PBMCs. The CDR3 DNA reads as TGTGCCAGCAGCCCTCTCGTTGGGCGAAATATCTCCTGCAATGAGCAGTTCTTC. This gives the protein CASSPLVGRNISCNEQFF. The full variable domain, with the rest looked up from reference TRBV11-2 and TRBJ2-1, is EAGVAQSPRYKIIEKRQSVAFWCNPISGHATLYWYQQILGQGPKLLIQFQNNGVVDDSQLPKDRFSAERLKGVDSTLKIQPAKLEDSAVYLCASSPLVGRNISCNEQFFGPGTRLTVL.